Each of the 27 T cell receptor beta chains below was sequenced from the same sample in a study of response to subunit inactivated influenza vaccine. TCRdb reprocessed the RT-PCR reads with MiXCR, giving one entry per CDR3 protein. The table includes some 850,000 distinct CDR3 sequences, approximately 17% detected once. The specimen comprised PBMCs from blood, sampled roughly 5 days after vaccination. These receptors came from a man aged 45-60 years who received an inactivated influenza vaccine.

This clonotype was recorded at least ten times. DNA of the CDR3: TGTGCCAGCTCATACGGGGATAATTCACCCCTCCACTTT. Translating it yields CASSYGDNSPLHF. The chain joins TRBV18 to TRBJ1-6; D gene ambiguous. V was clipped by 5 bases and J by 5 bases, with 7 bases between them. The V gene's germline CDR1 is KGHSH and CDR2 LQKENI. This CDR3 has 13 amino acids. Based on the CDR3 plus reference TRBV18 and TRBJ1-6, the full variable domain is NAGVMQNPRHLVRRRGQEARLRCSPMKGHSHVYWYRQLPEEGLKFMVYLQKENIIDESGMPKERFSAEFPKEGPSILRIQQVVRGDSAAYFCASSYGDNSPLHFGNGTRLTVT.

This clonotype was seen only a few times. The chain couples TRBV7-2 to TRBJ2-5; TRBD1 might be the D (5 bases). Per the germline V gene, CDR1 is SGHTA and CDR2 is FQGNSA. The CDR3 loop spans 14 amino acids. Trimming removed 1 base at V and 7 bases at J, with 13 bases between. DNA for the CDR3: TGTGCCAGCAGCTTAGGACAGAGCCAGGGGACCCAGTACTTC. It yields the protein CASSLGQSQGTQYF.

In this sample, this clonotype turned up a few times. The V gene is TRBV28, the J gene TRBJ2-1; 7 positions match TRBD1. The J segment lost 7 bases and the V segment lost 5 bases, leaving 8 bases of the junction unmatched. From germline, CDR1 is MDHEN and CDR2 SYDVKM. The length of the CDR3 is 14 residues. This CDR3 reads CASSPPDRQNEQFF. The DNA of the CDR3 is TGTGCCAGCAGTCCGCCGGACAGGCAGAATGAGCAGTTCTTC.

CDR3 in DNA: TGTGCCAGCAGTGCCGGATGGCAACCACTGGGAGATACGCAGTATTTT. Amino acid sequence: CASSAGWQPLGDTQYF. V is TRBV11-2 and J is TRBJ2-3; D is unclear. Trimming shortened V by 6 bases and J by 5 bases, and 21 bases separated the two germline ends. Germline CDR1 and CDR2: SGHAT and FQNNGV. The CDR3 is 16 amino acids.

This clonotype was seen more than once but under ten times. This chain uses TRBV2 with TRBJ1-1; TRBD1 aligns across 10 bases. The CDR3 has 13 amino acids. CDR1 and CDR2 from the germline V gene are SNHLY and FYNNEI. J was trimmed by 6 bases and V by 6 bases; bases with no gene match: 4. CDR3 in DNA: TGTGCCAGCAGGGGAGACAGGGGGCCTGAAGCTTTCTTT. Translating it yields CASRGDRGPEAFF.

This clonotype was seen only a few times. V gene TRBV12-3 or TRBV12-4 combines with J gene TRBJ1-1, with D tentatively TRBD1 (5 bases). V lost 3 bases to trimming and J lost 10 bases, with 12 bases between them. The CDR3 consists of 12 residues. The CDR3 bases are TGTGCCAGCAGTTTGCCAACGAGGGGAGCTTTCTTT. It yields the protein CASSLPTRGAFF.

The sample holds a few counts of this clonotype. The genes are TRBV5-1 and TRBJ2-3; the D gene is possibly TRBD2 (6 bases). Germline CDR1 and CDR2: SGHRS and YFSETQ. The ends were cut back, 0 bases at V and 1 base at J, with 9 bases in the middle. The CDR3 runs 15 residues. The CDR3 reads CASSLVVAGTDTQYF. Here the CDR3 DNA reads TGCGCCAGCAGCTTGGTTGTAGCGGGCACAGATACGCAGTATTTT.

The rearrangement links TRBV7-8 to TRBJ2-5; D is ambiguous. Germline CDR1 and CDR2: SGHVS and FQNEAQ. Trimming stripped 6 bases from V and 5 bases from J, with 16 bases between. The CDR3 length is 14 residues. CDR3: CASSLPVADETQYF. As DNA, the CDR3 is TGTGCCAGCAGTCTCCCCGTGGCCGACGAGACCCAGTACTTC.

This clonotype was counted only a few times. The chain recombines TRBV10-3 with TRBJ1-5; TRBD1 agrees at 10 bases. The CDR3 extends over 13 amino acids. Germline V CDR1 and CDR2: ENHRY, SYGVKD. V was clipped by 10 bases and J by 4 bases; unmatched bases: 4. The CDR3 nucleotides read TGTGCCACGACAGGGGGCATTAATCAGCCCCAGCATTTT. This codes for CATTGGINQPQHF.

V and J are TRBV4-3 and TRBJ1-2; the match to TRBD1 covers 7 bases. The germline V gene has CDR1 LGHNA and CDR2 YSLEER. V shed 5 bases, J shed 0 bases, and the junction held 6 bases outside the gene matches. The CDR3 sequence is 15 residues long. CDR3 region: CASSLGTASNYGYTF. CDR3 nucleotides: TGCGCCAGCAGCTTGGGGACAGCGTCTAACTATGGCTACACCTTC.

This clonotype showed up many times. The chain has TRBV5-1 and TRBJ2-6; D not certain. The germline V gene encodes CDR1 SGHRS and CDR2 YFSETQ. Trimming pared 4 bases from V and 1 base from J, leaving 12 bases between. There are 16 residues in the CDR3. The CDR3 is CASSPRPISGANVLTF. CDR3 sequence (DNA): TGCGCCAGCAGCCCGCGACCCATATCTGGGGCCAACGTCCTGACTTTC.

This chain joins TRBV7-9 and TRBJ1-1, with 11 nucleotides matching TRBD1. This CDR3 contains 16 residues. Trimming at V came to 7 bases and at J to 5 bases, leaving 12 bases not matched to a gene. Germline values: CDR1 SEHNR, CDR2 FQNEAQ (reference sequence). As DNA, the CDR3 is TGTGCCAGCACCCCCCGGACAGGGGGCCTGAGGACTGAAGCTTTCTTT. Translation: CASTPRTGGLRTEAFF.

In its sample, this clonotype was seen many times. This chain links TRBV29-1 with TRBJ1-1; D call uncertain. This CDR3 is built from 11 residues. Trimming left V 2 bases short and J 11 bases short, with 12 bases between. Germline V gene sequence: CDR1 SQVTM, CDR2 ANQGSEA. CDR3 residues: CSVELGPSAFF. The CDR3 DNA sequence: TGCAGCGTTGAACTAGGACCCAGCGCTTTCTTT.

The rearrangement joins TRBV7-2 to TRBJ2-3, with 10 bases lining up with TRBD2. Germline lookup yields CDR1 SGHTA and CDR2 FQGNSA. This CDR3 has 16 amino acids. V was pared by 5 bases and J by 6 bases, with 11 bases of the junction left unmatched. CDR3 in DNA: TGTGCCAGCAGCCATACTAAGCGGGGGGGCTTGGATACGCAGTATTTT. It specifies CASSHTKRGGLDTQYF.

The V gene is TRBV11-2, the J gene TRBJ1-2; 9 bases agree with TRBD1. The V gene's germline CDR1 is SGHAT and CDR2 FQNNGV. The V gene end was trimmed by 5 bases and the J gene end by 3 bases; junction bases not matched to a gene: 10. This CDR3 comprises 16 residues. CDR3 protein: CASSPAGTGRYYGYTF. The CDR3 coding sequence is TGTGCCAGCAGCCCGGCAGGGACAGGGCGATACTATGGCTACACCTTC.

This clonotype was found a few times. The rearrangement joins TRBV20-1 to TRBJ2-1, with D possibly being TRBD2 (6 bases). This CDR3 is 15 amino acids long. Between the trimmed V and J ends, which lost 0 bases and 0 bases, there was a span of 9 bases. The germline gives CDR1 DFQATT, CDR2 SNEGSKA (reference sequence). The CDR3 DNA sequence: TGCAGTGCTAGAGATCGCGGGGTCTCCTACAATGAGCAGTTCTTC. It is translated as CSARDRGVSYNEQFF.

This clonotype showed up many times. V is TRBV5-1 and J is TRBJ2-7; tentatively, D is TRBD2 (5 bases). The germline V gene has CDR1 SGHRS and CDR2 YFSETQ. V was pared by 4 bases and J by 3 bases, with 14 bases between. This CDR3 is built from 14 residues. The CDR3 nucleotides read TGCGCCAGCAGCATTGTCGGACTGAGCTACGAGCAGTACTTC. It yields the protein CASSIVGLSYEQYF.

The V call is TRBV28, the J call TRBJ1-1; unclear D gene. Germline assignment: CDR1 MDHEN and CDR2 SYDVKM. The germline V and J ends were trimmed by 5 bases and 2 bases, with 6 bases remaining between them. The CDR3 runs 12 residues. The CDR3 DNA follows: TGTGCCAGCAGTGGCCACAACACTGAAGCTTTCTTT. Translating gives CASSGHNTEAFF. The full variable domain, completed using reference TRBV28 and TRBJ1-1, is DVKVTQSSRYLVKRTGEKVFLECVQDMDHENMFWYRQDPGLGLRLIYFSYDVKMKEKGDIPEGYSVSREKKERFSLILESASTNQTSMYLCASSGHNTEAFFGQGTRLTVV.

This clonotype was observed a few times. This chain's CDR3 is CSVGKGTGSETQYF. CDR3 sequence (DNA): TGCAGCGTTGGCAAGGGGACAGGGAGCGAGACCCAGTACTTC. This chain uses TRBV29-1 with TRBJ2-5; 9 bases match TRBD1. V lost 4 bases, J lost 5 bases, and 8 bases stayed unmatched. The CDR3 has 14 residues. Germline CDR1 reads SQVTM; CDR2 reads ANQGSEA.

The CDR3, as DNA: TGCGCCAGCAGTGAGTCGGGAACAGGGGGAGGTGAGCAGTTCTTC. It specifies CASSESGTGGGEQFF. The rearrangement joins TRBV10-2 to TRBJ2-1, with TRBD1 matching over 8 bases. The CDR3 is 15 amino acids. Germline CDR1 reads WSHSY; CDR2 reads SAAADI. The ends lost 0 bases at V and 9 bases at J; junction bases unmatched: 7.

This clonotype was seen more than once but under ten times. CDR3 protein: CSASPTVEQYF. The CDR3 DNA follows: TGCAGTGCTAGCCCTACAGTGGAGCAGTACTTC. The chain uses TRBV20-1 and TRBJ2-7; D is undetermined. The CDR3 is 11 residues long. The germline V gene encodes CDR1 DFQATT and CDR2 SNEGSKA (reference sequence). V shed 3 bases and J shed 7 bases, with 10 bases lying between them.

This clonotype was counted between two and nine times. The rearrangement uses TRBV9 and TRBJ2-5; tentatively, D is TRBD1 (5 bases). Germline V gene sequence: CDR1 SGDLS, CDR2 YYNGEE. This CDR3 has 14 amino acids. V was clipped by 4 bases and J by 1 base, with 11 bases between them. CDR3 protein: CASSLGAVQETQYF. CDR3 DNA: TGTGCCAGCAGCCTTGGGGCAGTCCAAGAGACCCAGTACTTC.

The rearrangement links TRBV11-2 to TRBJ2-3; TRBD2 matches 10 bases. The CDR3 extends over 16 amino acids. CDR1 SGHAT and CDR2 FQNNGV come from the germline V gene. V lost 4 bases and J lost 5; bases outside the gene matches: 9. CDR3 bases: TGTGCCAGCAGCTCGTGGACTAGCGGACCCGGAGATACGCAGTATTTT. Translation: CASSSWTSGPGDTQYF.

The chain has TRBV4-2 and TRBJ2-6; 9 bases map to TRBD2. Germline values: CDR1 LGHNA, CDR2 YNFKEQ. The CDR3 has 18 amino acids. V lost 1 base and J lost 3; bases outside the gene matches: 7. DNA for the CDR3: TGTGCCAGCAGCCAAGCGATTAGCGGGAGCTATGGGGCCAACGTCCTGACTTTC. Translated, it gives CASSQAISGSYGANVLTF.

This clonotype was counted many times. This chain uses TRBV15 with TRBJ2-1; possibly TRBD2 for D (5 bases). V was trimmed by 8 bases and J by 0 bases, leaving 14 bases between them. The germline CDR1 and CDR2 sequences are LNHNV and YYDKDF (reference sequence). The CDR3 runs to 15 residues. The CDR3 DNA reads as TGTGCCACCCGGCTACGGAGGAGCTCCTACAATGAGCAGTTCTTC. Translating it yields CATRLRRSSYNEQFF.

The V gene is TRBV9, the J gene TRBJ2-5; the match to TRBD2 covers 14 bases. This CDR3 comprises 16 residues. V dropped 0 bases and J dropped 5; count of bases not matched to a gene: 3. Germline assignment: CDR1 SGDLS and CDR2 YYNGEE. This CDR3 is CASSVGTSGRLETQYF. The CDR3 DNA reads as TGTGCCAGCAGCGTAGGGACTAGCGGGAGGCTCGAGACCCAGTACTTC.

The chain joins TRBV7-2 to TRBJ2-6; no reliable D call. The V gene's germline CDR1 is SGHTA and CDR2 FQGNSA. Trimming stripped 1 base from V and 0 bases from J, with 7 bases between. This CDR3 region has 16 residues. This chain's CDR3 is CASSLGSPSGANVLTF. In nucleotides, the CDR3 is TGTGCCAGCAGCTTAGGTTCACCCTCTGGGGCCAACGTCCTGACTTTC. The whole variable domain, filled in from reference TRBV7-2 and TRBJ2-6, reads GAGVSQSPSNKVTEKGKDVELRCDPISGHTALYWYRQSLGQGLEFLIYFQGNSAPDKSGLPSDRFSAERTGGSVSTLTIQRTQQEDSAVYLCASSLGSPSGANVLTFGAGSRLTVL.